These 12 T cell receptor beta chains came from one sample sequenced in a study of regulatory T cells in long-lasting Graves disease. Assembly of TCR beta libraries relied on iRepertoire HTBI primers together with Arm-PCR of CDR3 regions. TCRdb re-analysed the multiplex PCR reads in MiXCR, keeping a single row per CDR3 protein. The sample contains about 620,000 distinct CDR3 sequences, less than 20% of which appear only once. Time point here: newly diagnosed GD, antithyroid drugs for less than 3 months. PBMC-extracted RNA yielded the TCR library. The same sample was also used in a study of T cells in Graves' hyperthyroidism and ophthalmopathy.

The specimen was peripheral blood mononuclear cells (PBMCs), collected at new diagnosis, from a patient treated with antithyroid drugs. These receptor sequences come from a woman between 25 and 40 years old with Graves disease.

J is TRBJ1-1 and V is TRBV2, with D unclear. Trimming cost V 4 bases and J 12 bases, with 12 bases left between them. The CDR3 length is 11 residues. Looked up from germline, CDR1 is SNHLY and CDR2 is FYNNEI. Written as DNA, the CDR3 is TGTGCCAGCAGTGTAGGAAGTGAGCCTTTCTTT. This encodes CASSVGSEPFF.

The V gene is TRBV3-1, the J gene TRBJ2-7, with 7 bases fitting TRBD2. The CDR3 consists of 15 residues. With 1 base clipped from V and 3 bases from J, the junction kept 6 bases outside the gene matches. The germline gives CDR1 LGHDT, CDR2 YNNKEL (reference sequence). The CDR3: CASSQGVAGNYEQYF. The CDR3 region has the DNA TGTGCCAGCAGCCAAGGGGTAGCGGGCAACTACGAGCAGTACTTC.

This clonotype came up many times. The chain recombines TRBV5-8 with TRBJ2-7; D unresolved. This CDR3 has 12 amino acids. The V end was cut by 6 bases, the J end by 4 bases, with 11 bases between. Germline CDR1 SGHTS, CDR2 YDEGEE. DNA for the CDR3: TGTGCCAGCAACGACCTTCAATACGAGCAGTACTTC. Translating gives CASNDLQYEQYF. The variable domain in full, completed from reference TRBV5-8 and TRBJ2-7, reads EAGVTQSPTHLIKTRGQQATLRCSPISGHTSVYWYQQALGLGLQFLLWYDEGEERNRGNFPPRFSGRQFPNYSSELNVNALELEDSALYLCASNDLQYEQYFGPGTRLTVT.

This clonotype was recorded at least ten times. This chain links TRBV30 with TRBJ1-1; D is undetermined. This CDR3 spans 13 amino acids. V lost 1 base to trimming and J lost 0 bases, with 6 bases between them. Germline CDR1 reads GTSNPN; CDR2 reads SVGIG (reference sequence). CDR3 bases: TGTGCCTGGAGTGGCGCCCTGAACACTGAAGCTTTCTTT. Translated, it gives CAWSGALNTEAFF.

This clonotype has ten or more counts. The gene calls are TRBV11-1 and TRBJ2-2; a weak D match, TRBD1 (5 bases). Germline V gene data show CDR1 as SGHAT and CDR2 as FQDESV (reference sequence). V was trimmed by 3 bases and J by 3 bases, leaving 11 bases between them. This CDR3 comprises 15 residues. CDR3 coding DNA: TGTGCCAGCAGCTTGCAGGGTTTCGACACCGGGGAGCTGTTTTTT. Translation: CASSLQGFDTGELFF.

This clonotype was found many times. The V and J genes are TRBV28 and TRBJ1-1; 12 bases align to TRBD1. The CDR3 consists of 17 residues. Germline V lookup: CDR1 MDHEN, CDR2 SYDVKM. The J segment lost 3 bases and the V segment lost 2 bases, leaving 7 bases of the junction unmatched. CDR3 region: CASSLVGQGARDTEAFF. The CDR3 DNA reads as TGTGCCAGCAGTTTAGTGGGACAGGGGGCGCGGGACACTGAAGCTTTCTTT. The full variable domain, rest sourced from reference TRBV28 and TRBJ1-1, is DVKVTQSSRYLVKRTGEKVFLECVQDMDHENMFWYRQDPGLGLRLIYFSYDVKMKEKGDIPEGYSVSREKKERFSLILESASTNQTSMYLCASSLVGQGARDTEAFFGQGTRLTVV.

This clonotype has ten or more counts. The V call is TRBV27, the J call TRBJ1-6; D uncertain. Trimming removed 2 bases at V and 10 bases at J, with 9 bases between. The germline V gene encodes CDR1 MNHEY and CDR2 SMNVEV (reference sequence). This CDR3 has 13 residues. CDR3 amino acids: CASSLELYSPLHF. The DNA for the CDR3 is TGTGCCAGCAGTTTAGAATTATACTCACCCCTCCACTTT.

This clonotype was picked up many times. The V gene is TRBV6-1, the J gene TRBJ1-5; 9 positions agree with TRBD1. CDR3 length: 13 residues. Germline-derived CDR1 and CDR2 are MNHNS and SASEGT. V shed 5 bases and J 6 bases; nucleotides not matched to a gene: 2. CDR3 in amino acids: CASSRDRVQPQHF. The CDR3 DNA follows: TGTGCCAGCAGTCGGGACAGGGTTCAGCCCCAGCATTTT.

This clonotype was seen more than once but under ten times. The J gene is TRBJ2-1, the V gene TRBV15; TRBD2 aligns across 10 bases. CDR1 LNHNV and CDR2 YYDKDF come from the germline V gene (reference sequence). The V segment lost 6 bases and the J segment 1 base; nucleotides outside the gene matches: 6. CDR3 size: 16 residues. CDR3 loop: CATSRRTSGSYNEQFF. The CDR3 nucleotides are TGTGCCACCAGTAGGAGGACTAGCGGATCCTACAATGAGCAGTTCTTC. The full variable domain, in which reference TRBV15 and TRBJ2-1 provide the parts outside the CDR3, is DAMVIQNPRYQVTQFGKPVTLSCSQTLNHNVMYWYQQKSSQAPKLLFHYYDKDFNNEADTPDNFQSRRPNTSFCFLDIRSPGLGDTAMYLCATSRRTSGSYNEQFFGPGTRLTVL.

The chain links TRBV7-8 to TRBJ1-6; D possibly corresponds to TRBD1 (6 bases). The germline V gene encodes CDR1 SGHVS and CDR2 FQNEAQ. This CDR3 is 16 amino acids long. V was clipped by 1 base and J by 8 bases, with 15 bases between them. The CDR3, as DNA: TGTGCCAGCAGCTTAGAGGGCAGGGGCGTCTATTCACCCCTCCACTTT. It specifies CASSLEGRGVYSPLHF.

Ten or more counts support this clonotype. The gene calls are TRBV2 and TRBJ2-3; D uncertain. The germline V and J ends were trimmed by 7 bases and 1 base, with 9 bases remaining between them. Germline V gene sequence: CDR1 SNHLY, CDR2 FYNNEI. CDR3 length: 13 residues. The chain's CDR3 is CASTPTRTDTQYF. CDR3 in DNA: TGTGCCAGCACCCCGACCCGCACAGATACGCAGTATTTT.

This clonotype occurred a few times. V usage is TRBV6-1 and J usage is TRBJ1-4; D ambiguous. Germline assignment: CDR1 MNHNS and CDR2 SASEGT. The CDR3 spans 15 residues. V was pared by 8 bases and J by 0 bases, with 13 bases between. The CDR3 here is CASVARLATNEKLFF. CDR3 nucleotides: TGTGCCAGCGTCGCACGTCTTGCAACTAATGAAAAACTGTTTTTT.